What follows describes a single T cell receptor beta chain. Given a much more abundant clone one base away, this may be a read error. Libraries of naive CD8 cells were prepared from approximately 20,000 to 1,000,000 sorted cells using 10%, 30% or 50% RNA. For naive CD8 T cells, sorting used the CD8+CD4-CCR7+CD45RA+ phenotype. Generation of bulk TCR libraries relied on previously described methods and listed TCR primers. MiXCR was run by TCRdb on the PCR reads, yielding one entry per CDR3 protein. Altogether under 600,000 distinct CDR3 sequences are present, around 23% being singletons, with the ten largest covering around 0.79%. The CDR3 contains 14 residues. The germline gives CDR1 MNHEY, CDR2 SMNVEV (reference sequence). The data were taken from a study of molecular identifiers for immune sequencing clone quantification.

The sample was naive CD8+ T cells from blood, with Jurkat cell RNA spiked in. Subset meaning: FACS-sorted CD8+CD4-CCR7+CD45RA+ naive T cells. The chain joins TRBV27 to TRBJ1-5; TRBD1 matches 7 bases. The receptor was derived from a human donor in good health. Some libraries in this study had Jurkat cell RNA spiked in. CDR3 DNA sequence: TGTGCCAGCAGTAACAGGGGCCTTAATCAGCTCCAGCATTTT. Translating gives CASSNRGLNQLQHF.